The rows below give T cell receptor beta chains drawn from one sample of a study of PD-L1 blockade in urothelial cancer. Measured with immunoSEQ multiplex PCR; TCRdb has only the in-frame clones, and not every one. This sample has 80,000 to 90,000 clones, with over 65% found just once. The sample here was PBMCs, taken around atezolizumab (anti-PD-L1) treatment. The receptors shown here come from a man aged 55 to 70 with urothelial cancer. Both conserved end residues are part of each CDR3. A D gene is named only where the DNA matches it firmly.

cdr3_length: 10; j_call: TRBJ2-3; d_call: .; v_call: TRBV2; cdr3_aa: CAGSGGTQYF; cdr3_nt: TGTGCCGGATCCGGGGGTACGCAGTATTTT
cdr3_length: 13; j_call: TRBJ1-1; d_call: .; v_call: TRBV27; cdr3_aa: CASSLRGITEAFF; cdr3_nt: TGTGCCAGCAGTTTACGGGGGATCACTGAAGCTTTCTTT
cdr3_length: 14; j_call: TRBJ2-7; d_call: .; v_call: TRBV4-2; cdr3_aa: CASSQVGRDHEQYF; cdr3_nt: TGTGCCAGCAGCCAAGTCGGCAGGGATCACGAGCAGTACTTC
cdr3_length: 15; j_call: TRBJ1-6; d_call: TRBD1; v_call: TRBV11-2; cdr3_aa: CASSFPGRGSSPLHF; cdr3_nt: TGTGCCAGCAGCTTCCCGGGCAGGGGGAGTTCACCCCTCCACTTT
cdr3_length: 13; j_call: TRBJ2-1; d_call: .; v_call: TRBV2; cdr3_aa: CASTTISYNEQFF; cdr3_nt: TGTGCCAGCACGACTATCTCCTACAATGAGCAGTTCTTC
cdr3_length: 17; j_call: TRBJ2-3; d_call: TRBD1; v_call: TRBV7-9; cdr3_aa: CASSAGAGTGRTDTQYF; cdr3_nt: TGTGCCAGCAGCGCGGGTGCCGGGACAGGGCGCACAGATACGCAGTATTTT
cdr3_length: 16; j_call: TRBJ1-5; d_call: .; v_call: TRBV21-1; cdr3_aa: CASSRSLRREWQPQHF; cdr3_nt: TGTGCCAGCAGCCGATCATTAAGGAGGGAATGGCAGCCCCAGCATTTT
cdr3_length: 15; j_call: TRBJ2-7; d_call: TRBD2; v_call: TRBV7-6; cdr3_aa: CASSLTSGRAYEQYF; cdr3_nt: TGTGCCAGCAGCTTGACTAGCGGGAGGGCGTACGAGCAGTACTTC
cdr3_length: 13; j_call: TRBJ2-5; d_call: .; v_call: TRBV5-4; cdr3_aa: CASSRLDQETQYF; cdr3_nt: TGTGCCAGCAGCCGACTAGACCAAGAGACCCAGTACTTC
cdr3_length: 19; j_call: TRBJ2-7; d_call: TRBD2; v_call: TRBV9; cdr3_aa: CASSVGHRGAGGESGEQYF; cdr3_nt: TGTGCCAGCAGCGTAGGGCACAGGGGAGCGGGAGGCGAATCGGGGGAGCAGTACTTC
cdr3_length: 15; j_call: TRBJ1-5; d_call: .; v_call: TRBV6-6; cdr3_aa: CASRGYRYSNQPQHF; cdr3_nt: TGTGCCAGCAGAGGCTACAGGTATAGCAATCAGCCCCAGCATTTT
cdr3_length: 14; j_call: TRBJ1-5; d_call: .; v_call: TRBV6-5; cdr3_aa: CASTGRNSNQPQHF; cdr3_nt: TGTGCCAGCACCGGGAGGAATAGCAATCAGCCCCAGCATTTT